The 20 T cell receptor beta chains in this list originate from one sample, sequenced in a study of T-cell reconstitution after alpha-beta-depleted transplantation in children. Researchers prepared the TCRbeta library using unique molecular identifiers, the study reports. Each CDR3 protein is one row after TCRdb ran MiXCR on the PCR reads. The sample carries about 980,000 distinct CDR3 sequences, roughly 31% recorded once. The sample consisted of PBMCs, mostly from graft donor cells, taken 360 days after TCRalphabeta/CD19-depleted stem cell transplant. Receptors were obtained from a boy in the first two years of life who had a stem cell transplant for SCID, so the T cells may come from the graft donor.

This clonotype was observed a handful of times. The chain recombines TRBV7-2 with TRBJ2-7; D remains ambiguous. The germline V gene encodes CDR1 SGHTA and CDR2 FQGNSA. The V end lost 3 bases, the J end lost 6 bases, and 15 bases lay between the germline ends. This CDR3 has 14 amino acids. CDR3: CASSFIARRAEQYF. In DNA, the CDR3 is TGTGCCAGCAGCTTCATAGCTCGAAGGGCCGAGCAGTACTTC.

This clonotype was seen a few times. This chain joins TRBV3-1 and TRBJ2-3, with TRBD2 matching over 8 bases. Germline-derived CDR1 and CDR2 are LGHDT and YNNKEL (reference sequence). This CDR3 has 15 residues. Trimming cost V 4 bases and J 0 bases; bases outside gene matches: 3. The CDR3 coding sequence is TGTGCCAGCAGCCGACTAGCGTCTAGCACAGATACGCAGTATTTT. Residues: CASSRLASSTDTQYF.

J is TRBJ2-3 and V is TRBV4-3; D is possibly TRBD1 or TRBD2 (6 bases each). This CDR3 spans 15 amino acids. CDR1 and CDR2 (germline): LGHNA, YSLEER. Trimming pared 3 bases from V and 4 bases from J, leaving 14 bases between. The CDR3 region is CASSQWRGTADTQYF. In nucleotides, the CDR3 is TGCGCCAGCAGCCAGTGGAGGGGGACGGCAGATACGCAGTATTTT.

The CDR3 DNA reads as TGTGCCACCAGCAGAGATTTAGCGGAGGCTGAAGCTTTCTTT. This codes for CATSRDLAEAEAFF. V gene TRBV15 combines with J gene TRBJ1-1; D call uncertain. Germline V gene lookup returns CDR1 LNHNV and CDR2 YYDKDF (reference sequence). V lost 0 bases and J lost 6, with 11 bases in between. This CDR3 spans 14 amino acids. The full variable domain, its missing parts supplied by reference TRBV15 and TRBJ1-1, is DAMVIQNPRYQVTQFGKPVTLSCSQTLNHNVMYWYQQKSSQAPKLLFHYYDKDFNNEADTPDNFQSRRPNTSFCFLDIRSPGLGDTAMYLCATSRDLAEAEAFFGQGTRLTVV.

The chain links TRBV4-1 to TRBJ2-2; 12 bases align to TRBD2. The ends lost 4 bases at V and 4 bases at J; junction bases unmatched: 1. This CDR3 comprises 15 residues. In germline, CDR1 is MGHRA, CDR2 YSYEKL. CDR3 in amino acids: CASSRTSGVTGELFF. CDR3 nucleotides: TGCGCCAGCAGCCGGACTAGCGGGGTCACCGGGGAGCTGTTTTTT.

CDR3 amino acids: CASSPGLGSGNTIYF. The CDR3 region has the DNA TGTGCCAGCAGCCCCGGTCTGGGTTCGGGAAACACCATATATTTT. V and J are TRBV7-2 and TRBJ1-3, with D uncertain. Germline V gene lookup returns CDR1 SGHTA and CDR2 FQGNSA. This CDR3 contains 15 residues. V was cut by 5 bases and J by 4 bases, with 15 bases left in between.

This clonotype has just a few counts. The J gene is TRBJ2-4, the V gene TRBV28; the match to TRBD2 covers 12 bases. The V and J ends lost 7 bases and 5 bases, in that order; junction bases with no gene match: 3. The CDR3 totals 14 residues. In germline, CDR1 is MDHEN, CDR2 SYDVKM. The chain's CDR3 is CASIPSGGENIQYF. CDR3 DNA: TGTGCCAGCATACCTAGCGGGGGGGAAAACATTCAGTACTTC.

The chain couples TRBV15 to TRBJ2-3, with TRBD1 matching 10 bases. This CDR3 has 16 amino acids. Germline values: CDR1 LNHNV, CDR2 YYDKDF (reference sequence). V was pared by 1 base and J by 7 bases, with 8 bases of the junction left unmatched. The CDR3 is CATSRGSGTGDHTQYF. As DNA, the CDR3 is TGTGCCACCAGCAGAGGCTCCGGGACAGGGGACCATACGCAGTATTTT.

This clonotype showed up many times. This chain links TRBV5-8 with TRBJ2-5, with 9 bases lining up with TRBD1. The CDR3 length is 15 residues. Germline CDR1 and CDR2: SGHTS and YDEGEE. The junction had 5 bases not matched to a gene; V was cut back by 3 bases and J by 2 bases. The CDR3 DNA reads as TGTGCCAGCAGCTGGGACAGGGCCCGTCAAGAGACCCAGTACTTC. It specifies CASSWDRARQETQYF.

In this sample, this clonotype turned up once. The J gene is TRBJ2-7, the V gene TRBV29-1, with D possibly matching TRBD1 (6 bases). Germline CDR1 SQVTM, CDR2 ANQGSEA. The CDR3 totals 12 residues. Deletions cut 7 bases from V and 5 bases from J, with 15 bases between. DNA for the CDR3: TGCAGCGGACAAGACAGGAAACACGAGCAGTACTTC. The encoded protein is CSGQDRKHEQYF.

This clonotype was seen just once. The V gene is TRBV29-1, the J gene TRBJ1-1, with TRBD1 matching 7 bases. This CDR3 spans 12 amino acids. The J segment lost 3 bases and the V segment lost 8 bases, leaving 6 bases of the junction unmatched. The germline V gene has CDR1 SQVTM and CDR2 ANQGSEA. The CDR3 DNA follows: TGCAGCTTCCGGACAGGACACACTGAAGCTTTCTTT. It codes for CSFRTGHTEAFF.

V usage is TRBV7-7 and J usage is TRBJ2-2; no clear D gene. V was clipped by 6 bases and J by 6 bases, with 11 bases between them. This CDR3 region has 13 residues. CDR1 SSHAT and CDR2 FNYEAQ come from the germline V gene (reference sequence). CDR3 coding DNA: TGTGCCAGCAGGAATCAATCCCCCGGGGAGCTGTTTTTT. It encodes CASRNQSPGELFF.

In this sample, this clonotype turned up a few times. The chain has TRBV20-1 and TRBJ2-5, with D perhaps TRBD1 or TRBD2 (5 bases each). This CDR3 contains 15 residues. Per germline, CDR1 DFQATT and CDR2 SNEGSKA (reference sequence). V gave up 1 base and J gave up 2 bases, with 14 bases separating them. CDR3 nucleotides: TGCAGTGCTAGAGTACCGGGACGGCTTCAAGAGACCCAGTACTTC. It encodes CSARVPGRLQETQYF.

The V gene is TRBV5-1, the J gene TRBJ2-1; D is tentatively TRBD1 or TRBD2 (6 bases each). Trimming stripped 0 bases from V and 8 bases from J, with 18 bases between. CDR3 size: 16 residues. Per the germline V gene, CDR1 is SGHRS and CDR2 is YFSETQ. CDR3 region: CASSLAFGGGTHEQFF. The CDR3 DNA is TGCGCCAGCAGCTTGGCCTTTGGAGGGGGTACCCATGAGCAGTTCTTC.

This clonotype was picked up a small number of times. The chain is built from TRBV5-1 and TRBJ1-2, with D possibly being TRBD1 (6 bases). CDR1 is SGHRS, CDR2 YFSETQ, per germline. V was clipped by 0 bases and J by 1 base, with 10 bases between them. This CDR3 has 15 amino acids. The CDR3 is CASSLEGVFNYGYTF. The DNA of the CDR3 is TGCGCCAGCAGCTTGGAGGGGGTCTTTAACTATGGCTACACCTTC.

This clonotype was observed at least ten times. V is TRBV10-2 and J is TRBJ2-7; D may be TRBD1 (5 bases). The V gene lost 4 bases and the J gene lost 6 bases, with 16 bases spanning the gap. Germline V gene lookup returns CDR1 WSHSY and CDR2 SAAADI. The CDR3 runs to 14 residues. This CDR3 is CASSASGLVSEQYF. The CDR3 DNA reads as TGCGCCAGCAGTGCGTCAGGGTTGGTCTCCGAGCAGTACTTC.

This clonotype showed up just a few times. V and J are TRBV21-1 and TRBJ2-7; TRBD1, as called in the table, went unchecked against the DNA. TRBV21-1 corresponds to a pseudogene. The CDR3 consists of 14 residues. CDR3 in DNA: TGTGCCAGCAGCACCGGGGACAGCTACTACGAGCAGTACTTC. Its translation is CASSTGDSYYEQYF.

This clonotype was picked up a small number of times. V usage is TRBV6-5 and J usage is TRBJ2-7; D is undetermined. Germline CDR1 MNHEY, CDR2 SVGAGI. Trimming stripped 4 bases from V and 2 bases from J, with 15 bases between. The CDR3 length is 15 residues. The CDR3 here is CASSSYPDGAYEQYF. The CDR3 DNA reads as TGTGCCAGCAGTTCATACCCGGACGGTGCCTACGAGCAGTACTTC.

The chain joins TRBV6-1 to TRBJ2-1; D possibly corresponds to TRBD1 (6 bases). CDR3 length: 13 residues. Germline lookup yields CDR1 MNHNS and CDR2 SASEGT. Trimming took 6 bases from V and 7 from J, leaving 13 bases between them. The CDR3 loop reads CASRRGGANEQFF. The CDR3 bases are TGTGCCAGCAGAAGAGGGGGAGCGAATGAGCAGTTCTTC.

This chain's CDR3 is CASTIEEGRTEAFF. The CDR3 DNA reads as TGTGCCAGCACCATCGAAGAGGGTCGCACTGAAGCTTTCTTT. The chain is built from TRBV6-1 and TRBJ1-1; D unresolved. The CDR3 runs 14 residues. V dropped 7 bases and J dropped 4 bases, with 16 bases sitting between them. The germline CDR1 and CDR2 sequences are MNHNS and SASEGT.